The entry below describes one T cell receptor (beta chain). Residents of about two dozen US areas, aged about 18 to 100 years, made up the participants. The study assigned cohorts using participant-reported clinical history. This entry is derived from a study of blood T cell repertoires in COVID-19. Study in general: PBMCs, B-cell-depleted T cells, or T cells were the source of the cDNA or gDNA that made up the material.

In the study's own analysis: The assay estimated nucleated cells by amplifying reference gene primers. Data came from immunoSEQ multiplex PCR; TCRdb stores just in-frame clones and leaves some out. V and J calls and clone size are as listed in that table; D and trimming were resolved from the DNA. This sample yields 260,000 or so clones, of which roughly 88% are seen a single time; roughly 1.2% belongs to the top ten. The sample consisted of PBMCs or T cells enriched from blood (not recorded which). The clonotype originates from a woman between 40 and 50 years old with acute COVID-19.

Here the CDR3 DNA reads TGTGCCAGCAGCTTAGCTGCAGGCAACTATGGCTACACCTTC. It codes for CASSLAAGNYGYTF. This rearrangement joins TRBV7-8 to TRBJ1-2; D is unclear. Germline V gives CDR1 SGHVS, CDR2 FQNEAQ. V gave up 0 bases and J gave up 2 bases, with 7 bases separating them. The CDR3 extends over 14 amino acids.